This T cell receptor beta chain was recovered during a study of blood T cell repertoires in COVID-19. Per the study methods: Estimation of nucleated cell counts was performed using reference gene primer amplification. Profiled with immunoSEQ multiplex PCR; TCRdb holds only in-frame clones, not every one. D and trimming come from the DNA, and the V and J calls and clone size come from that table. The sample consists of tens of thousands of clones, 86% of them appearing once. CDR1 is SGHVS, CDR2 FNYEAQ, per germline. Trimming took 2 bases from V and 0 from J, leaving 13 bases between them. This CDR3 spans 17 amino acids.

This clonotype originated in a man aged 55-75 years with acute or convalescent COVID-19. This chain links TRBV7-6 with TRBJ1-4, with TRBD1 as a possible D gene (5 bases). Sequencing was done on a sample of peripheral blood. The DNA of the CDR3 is TGTGCCAGCAGCTTACGCCCGGGACTGACAACTAATGAAAAACTGTTTTTT. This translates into CASSLRPGLTTNEKLFF.